The clone carrying this T cell receptor beta chain was seen once. The antigen remains undetermined. These data belong to a study of cytomegalovirus exposure and HLA in healthy donors. Findings and limits, study-wide: The study flagged about 160 TCR beta chains as cytomegalovirus-associated. In the approximately 130 validation repertoires, a later analysis found that first-cohort TCR clusters tended to co-occur.

Between the trimmed V and J ends, which lost 0 bases and 1 base, there was a span of 9 bases. This CDR3 spans 15 amino acids. From germline, CDR1 is MNHEY and CDR2 SVGAGI. The protocol was immunoSEQ multiplex PCR, while the TCRdb copy is restricted to in-frame clones and leaves out a portion. The sample yields around 160,000 clones, around four fifths seen once. The TCR sequence derives from a man under 40 in good health and CMV-seropositive. The sample consisted of PBMCs. The chain uses TRBV6-5 and TRBJ2-5; D unresolved. The CDR3 spells CASSYSRELQETQYF. The DNA for the CDR3 is TGTGCCAGCAGTTACTCGAGAGAACTCCAAGAGACCCAGTACTTC.